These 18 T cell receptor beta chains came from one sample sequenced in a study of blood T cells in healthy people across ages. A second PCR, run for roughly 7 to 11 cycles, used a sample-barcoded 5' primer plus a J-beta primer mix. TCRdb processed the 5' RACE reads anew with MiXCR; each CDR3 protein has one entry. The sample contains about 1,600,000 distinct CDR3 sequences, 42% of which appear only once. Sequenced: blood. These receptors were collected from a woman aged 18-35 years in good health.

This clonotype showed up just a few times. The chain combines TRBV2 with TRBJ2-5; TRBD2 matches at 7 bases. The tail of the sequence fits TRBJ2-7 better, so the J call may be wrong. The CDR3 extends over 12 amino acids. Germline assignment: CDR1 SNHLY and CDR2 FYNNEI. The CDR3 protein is CASITGGPEQYF. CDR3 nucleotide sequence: TGTGCCAGCATAACGGGAGGCCCCGAGCAGTACTTC.

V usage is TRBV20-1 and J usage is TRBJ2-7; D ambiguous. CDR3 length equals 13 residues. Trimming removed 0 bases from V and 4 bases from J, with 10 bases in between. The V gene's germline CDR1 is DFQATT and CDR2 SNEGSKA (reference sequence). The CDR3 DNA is TGCAGTGCTAGAGAACCCCCTGGATACGAGCAGTACTTC. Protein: CSAREPPGYEQYF.

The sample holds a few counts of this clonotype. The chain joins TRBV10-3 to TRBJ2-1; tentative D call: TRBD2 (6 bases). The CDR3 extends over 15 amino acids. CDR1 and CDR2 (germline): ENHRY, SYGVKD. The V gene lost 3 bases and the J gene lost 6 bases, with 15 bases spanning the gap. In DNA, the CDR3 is TGTGCCATCAGTGATTCGTCGGGAGCCCGCAATGAGCAGTTCTTC. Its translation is CAISDSSGARNEQFF.

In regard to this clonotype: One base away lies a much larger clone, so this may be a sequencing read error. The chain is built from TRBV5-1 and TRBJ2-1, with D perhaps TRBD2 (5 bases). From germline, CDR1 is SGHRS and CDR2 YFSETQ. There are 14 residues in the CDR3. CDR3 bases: TGCGCCAGCAGCTTGGGGGCGGGCTACAATGGGCAGTTCTTC. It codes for CASSLGAGYNGQFF.

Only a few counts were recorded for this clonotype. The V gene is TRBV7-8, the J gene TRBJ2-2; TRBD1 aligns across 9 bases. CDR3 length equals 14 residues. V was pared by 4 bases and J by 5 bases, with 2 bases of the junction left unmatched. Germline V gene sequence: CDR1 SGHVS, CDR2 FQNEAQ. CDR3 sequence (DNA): TGTGCCAGCAGCTCGACAGGGGGTACCGGGGAGCTGTTTTTT. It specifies CASSSTGGTGELFF.

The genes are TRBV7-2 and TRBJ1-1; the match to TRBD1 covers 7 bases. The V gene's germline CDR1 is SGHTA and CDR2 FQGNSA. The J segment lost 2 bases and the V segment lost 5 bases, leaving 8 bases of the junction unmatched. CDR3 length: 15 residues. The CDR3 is CASSPTWTGNTEAFF. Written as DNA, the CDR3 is TGTGCCAGCAGCCCTACTTGGACAGGAAACACTGAAGCTTTCTTT.

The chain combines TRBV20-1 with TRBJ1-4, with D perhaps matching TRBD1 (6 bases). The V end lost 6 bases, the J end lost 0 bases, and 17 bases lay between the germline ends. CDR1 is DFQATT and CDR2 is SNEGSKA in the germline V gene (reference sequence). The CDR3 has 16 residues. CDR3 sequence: CSAHSRTGTTNEKLFF. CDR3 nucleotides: TGCAGTGCCCATTCGCGTACAGGGACAACTAATGAAAAACTGTTTTTT.

The CDR3 DNA reads TGTGCCAGCATTCTTGGACAGGGGACTGAAGCTTTCTTT. Its protein is CASILGQGTEAFF. This chain joins TRBV12-3 or TRBV12-4 and TRBJ1-1; 9 bases align to TRBD1. The CDR3 is 13 residues long. With V trimmed by 7 bases and J by 5 bases, 5 bases remained unmatched.

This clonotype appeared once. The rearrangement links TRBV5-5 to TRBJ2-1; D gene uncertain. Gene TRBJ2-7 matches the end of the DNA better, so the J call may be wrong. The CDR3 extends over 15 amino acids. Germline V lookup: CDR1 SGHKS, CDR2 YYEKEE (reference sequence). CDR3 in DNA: TGTGCCAGCAGCCCCGCACCGAGCTCCTACAATGAGCAGTACTTC. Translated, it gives CASSPAPSSYNEQYF.

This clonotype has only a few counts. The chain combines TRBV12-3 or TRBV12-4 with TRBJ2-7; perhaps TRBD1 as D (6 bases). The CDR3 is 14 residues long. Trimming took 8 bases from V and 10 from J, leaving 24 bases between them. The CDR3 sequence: CASRDSRDTLGQYF. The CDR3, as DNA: TGTGCCAGCCGCGACAGCCGGGACACCCTCGGCCAGTACTTC.

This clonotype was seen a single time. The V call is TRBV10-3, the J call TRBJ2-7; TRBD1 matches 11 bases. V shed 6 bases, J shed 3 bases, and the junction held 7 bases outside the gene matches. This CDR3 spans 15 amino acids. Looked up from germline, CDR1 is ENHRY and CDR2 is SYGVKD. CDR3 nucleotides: TGTGCCATCAGAAGCAGGGACAGGGGGAACTACGAGCAGTACTTC. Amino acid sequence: CAIRSRDRGNYEQYF.

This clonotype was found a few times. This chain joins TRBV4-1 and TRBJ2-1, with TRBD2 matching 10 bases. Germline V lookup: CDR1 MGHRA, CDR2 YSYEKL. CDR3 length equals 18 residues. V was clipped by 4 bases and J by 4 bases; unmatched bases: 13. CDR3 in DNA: TGCGCCAGCAGCCCCAGACTAGCGGGTGACAAAGCGTACAATGAGCAGTTCTTC. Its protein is CASSPRLAGDKAYNEQFF.

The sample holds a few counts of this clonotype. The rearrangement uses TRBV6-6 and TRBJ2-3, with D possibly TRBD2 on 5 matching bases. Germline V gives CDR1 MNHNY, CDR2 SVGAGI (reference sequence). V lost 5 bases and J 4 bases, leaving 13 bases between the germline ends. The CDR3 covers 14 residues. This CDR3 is CASSKPGVSDTQYF. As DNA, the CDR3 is TGTGCCAGCAGTAAACCCGGGGTGTCAGATACGCAGTATTTT.

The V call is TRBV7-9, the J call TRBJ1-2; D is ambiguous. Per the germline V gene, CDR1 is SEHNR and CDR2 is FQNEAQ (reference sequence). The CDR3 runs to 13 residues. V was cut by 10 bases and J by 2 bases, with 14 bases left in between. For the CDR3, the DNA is TGTGCCATTTCGAAGATGGCCAACTATGGCTACACCTTC. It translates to CAISKMANYGYTF. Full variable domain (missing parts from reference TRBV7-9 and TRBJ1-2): DTGVSQNPRHKITKRGQNVTFRCDPISEHNRLYWYRQTLGQGPEFLTYFQNEAQLEKSRLLSDRFSAERPKGSFSTLEIQRTEQGDSAMYLCAISKMANYGYTFGSGTRLTVV.

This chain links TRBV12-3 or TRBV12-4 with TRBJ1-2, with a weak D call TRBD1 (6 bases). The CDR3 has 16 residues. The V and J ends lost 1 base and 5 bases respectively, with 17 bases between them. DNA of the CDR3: TGTGCCAGCAGTTTAGGGGGAGGGGGAAGAGGGTATGGCTACACCTTC. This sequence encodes CASSLGGGGRGYGYTF.

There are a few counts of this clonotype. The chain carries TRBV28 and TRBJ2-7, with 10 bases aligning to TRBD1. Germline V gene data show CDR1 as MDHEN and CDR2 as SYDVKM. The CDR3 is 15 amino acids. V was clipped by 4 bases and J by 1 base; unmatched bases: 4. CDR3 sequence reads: CASSWGQGFSYEQYF. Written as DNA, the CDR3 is TGTGCCAGCAGTTGGGGACAGGGGTTTTCCTACGAGCAGTACTTC.

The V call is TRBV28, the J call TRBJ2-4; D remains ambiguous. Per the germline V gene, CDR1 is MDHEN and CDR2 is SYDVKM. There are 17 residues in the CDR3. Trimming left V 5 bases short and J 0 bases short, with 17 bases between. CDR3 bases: TGTGCCAGCAGTCCCCCTTCTCCCGAGAGAGCCAAAAACATTCAGTACTTC. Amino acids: CASSPPSPERAKNIQYF.

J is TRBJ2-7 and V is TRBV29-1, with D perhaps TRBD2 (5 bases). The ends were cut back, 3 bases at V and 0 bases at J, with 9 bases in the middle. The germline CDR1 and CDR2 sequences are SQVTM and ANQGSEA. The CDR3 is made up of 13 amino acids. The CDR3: CSVESAVSYEQYF. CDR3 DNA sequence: TGCAGCGTTGAGTCAGCGGTCTCCTACGAGCAGTACTTC.